Listed below are T cell receptor beta chains from one sample, sequenced in a study of cytomegalovirus exposure and HLA in healthy donors. The assay was immunoSEQ multiplex PCR, and TCRdb's table has in-frame clones only and misses some. The sample records roughly 160,000 clones, around 84% being singletons. Sequencing used PBMCs. These TCRs come from a boy aged 2 to 10 in good health and CMV-seronegative. Both conserved end residues are part of each CDR3. The D gene is left open where the match is weak. The size entry is marked missing in some rows and otherwise reads once, few, many or a size class.

clone_size | d_call | j_call | v_call | cdr3_aa | cdr3_nt
few | TRBD1 | TRBJ2-7 | TRBV5-8 | CASSGQVAEQYF | TGTGCCAGCAGCGGACAGGTTGCCGAGCAGTACTTC
. | TRBD1 | TRBJ1-1 | TRBV28 | CASSSTGSNTEAFF | TGTGCCAGCAGTTCGACAGGGTCGAACACTGAAGCTTTCTTT
. | . | TRBJ2-4 | TRBV18 | CASSPLDSLAKNIQYF | TGTGCCAGCTCACCGTTGGACAGCCTAGCCAAAAACATTCAGTACTTC
. | TRBD2 | TRBJ2-5 | TRBV5-1 | CASSLPTWVAGGLQETQYF | TGCGCCAGCAGCTTGCCCACCTGGGTAGCGGGGGGGCTCCAAGAGACCCAGTACTTC
. | TRBD2 | TRBJ2-5 | TRBV15 | CATSKGISGVEETQYF | TGTGCCACCAGCAAGGGGATTAGCGGGGTGGAAGAGACCCAGTACTTC
. | . | TRBJ1-1 | TRBV19 | CASSPGWGQNTEAFF | TGTGCCAGTAGTCCGGGATGGGGACAGAACACTGAAGCTTTCTTT
. | . | TRBJ2-5 | TRBV7-3 | CASSLTVQETQYF | TGTGCCAGCAGCTTAACTGTACAAGAGACCCAGTACTTC
few | TRBD1 | TRBJ1-5 | TRBV28 | CASSGGQEYQPQHF | TGTGCCAGCAGTGGGGGACAGGAATATCAGCCCCAGCATTTT
. | TRBD2 | TRBJ2-7 | TRBV5-5 | CASSPKPGLAESYEQYF | TGTGCCAGCAGCCCCAAGCCGGGACTAGCGGAGTCTTACGAGCAGTACTTC
. | . | TRBJ1-3 | TRBV4-2 | CASSQAGKSSGNTIYF | TGTGCCAGCAGCCAAGCTGGCAAAAGCTCTGGAAACACCATATATTTT
. | . | TRBJ2-5 | TRBV7-9 | CASSPGETQYF | TGTGCCAGCAGCCCAGGGGAGACCCAGTACTTC
. | TRBD1 | TRBJ1-1 | TRBV6-1 | CASSEGTGGNTEAFF | TGTGCCAGCAGTGAAGGGACAGGGGGGAACACTGAAGCTTTCTTT
. | . | TRBJ2-1 | TRBV10-3 | CAISESGLTYNEQFF | TGTGCCATCAGTGAGTCTGGGCTAACGTACAATGAGCAGTTCTTC
. | . | TRBJ2-3 | TRBV5-4 | CASTPRGGAEDTQYF | TGTGCCAGCACCCCTCGAGGGGGGGCTGAAGATACGCAGTATTTT
. | . | TRBJ2-5 | TRBV13 | CASSLNEAETQYF | TGTGCCAGCAGCTTGAATGAGGCGGAGACCCAGTACTTC
. | TRBD1 | TRBJ2-2 | TRBV7-8 | CASSLIWTGSDGELFF | TGTGCCAGCAGCTTAATCTGGACAGGGTCAGACGGGGAGCTGTTTTTT
. | TRBD2 | TRBJ2-7 | TRBV19 | CASSHSGSWYEQYF | TGTGCCAGTTCCCATAGCGGGAGTTGGTACGAGCAGTACTTC
. | . | TRBJ1-1 | TRBV5-4 | CASTTGGGALVTEAFF | TGTGCCAGCACCACGGGTGGGGGCGCGTTGGTCACTGAAGCTTTCTTT
. | TRBD1 | TRBJ2-7 | TRBV28 | CASSLRMTGGSYEQYF | TGTGCCAGCAGTTTAAGAATGACAGGGGGAAGCTACGAGCAGTACTTC
. | . | TRBJ1-3 | TRBV2 | CASRRQAGGNTIYF | TGTGCCAGCAGACGACAGGCCGGGGGAAACACCATATATTTT
few | . | TRBJ1-1 | TRBV19 | CASSIQDTPNGEAFF | TGTGCCAGTAGTATACAGGATACCCCGAATGGTGAAGCTTTCTTT
. | TRBD2 | TRBJ2-2 | TRBV19 | CASRKGRDGELFF | TGTGCCAGTAGAAAAGGGAGGGACGGGGAGCTGTTTTTT
. | . | TRBJ1-2 | TRBV5-4 | CASSLLGRSPSNYGYTF | TGTGCCAGCAGCTTGTTGGGCAGGTCTCCGTCTAACTATGGCTACACCTTC
. | TRBD1 | TRBJ1-2 | TRBV11-2 | CASSLGDRVYYGYTF | TGTGCCAGCAGCTTGGGGGACAGGGTTTACTATGGCTACACCTTT
. | . | TRBJ1-5 | TRBV15 | CATSRDTGLPMDF | TGTGCCACCAGCAGAGATACCGGACTCCCCATGGATTTT
. | TRBD1 | TRBJ2-6 | TRBV7-3 | CASSLSDRGKMAGANVLTF | TGTGCCAGCAGCTTATCGGACAGGGGAAAAATGGCTGGGGCCAACGTCCTGACTTTT
. | TRBD2 | TRBJ2-1 | TRBV27 | CASSLGLAGGKEQFF | TGTGCCAGCAGTTTAGGACTAGCGGGAGGAAAAGAGCAGTTCTTC
. | . | TRBJ1-1 | TRBV7-2 | CASSVKRNTEAFF | TGTGCCAGCAGCGTAAAGAGGAACACTGAAGCTTTCTTT
few | TRBD1 | TRBJ2-5 | TRBV14 | CASSPGTGFGETQYF | TGTGCCAGCAGCCCCGGGACAGGGTTCGGGGAGACCCAGTACTTC
once | TRBD2 | TRBJ2-7 | TRBV2 | CASSETSGRYEQYF | TGTGCCAGCAGTGAGACTAGCGGTCGCTACGAGCAGTACTTC
. | TRBD1 | TRBJ1-5 | TRBV28 | CASSFQNRGNNQPQHF | TGTGCCAGCAGTTTCCAGAACAGGGGTAACAATCAGCCCCAGCATTTT
. | . | TRBJ2-7 | TRBV5-4 | CASSPDTGSYEQYF | TGTGCCAGCAGCCCGGACACCGGGTCCTACGAGCAGTACTTC
. | . | TRBJ2-1 | TRBV2 | CASSLGLPYNEQFF | TGTGCCAGCAGTTTAGGACTGCCTTACAATGAGCAGTTCTTC
. | . | TRBJ1-1 | TRBV28 | CASSLGGDTEAFF | TGTGCCAGCAGTTTAGGGGGGGATACTGAAGCTTTCTTT
once | TRBD2 | TRBJ2-2 | TRBV28 | CASSSPGLRSAGELFF | TGTGCCAGCAGTTCACCGGGACTAAGGTCAGCCGGGGAGCTGTTTTTT
. | . | TRBJ2-1 | TRBV6-5 | CASSYLGGNEQFF | TGTGCCAGCAGTTATCTAGGAGGAAATGAGCAGTTCTTC
. | . | TRBJ2-3 | TRBV5-4 | CASSLESQGLATQYF | TGTGCCAGCAGCTTGGAGTCCCAGGGACTTGCTACGCAGTATTTT
. | TRBD1 | TRBJ2-3 | TRBV7-2 | CASSPGGTGRTDTQYF | TGTGCCAGCAGCCCTGGGGGGACAGGGAGGACAGATACGCAGTATTTT
. | TRBD2 | TRBJ2-1 | TRBV19 | CASSRLASGREEQFF | TGTGCCAGTAGTAGACTGGCTAGCGGGAGGGAGGAGCAGTTCTTC
. | TRBD1 | TRBJ2-7 | TRBV27 | CASSLSFWGRDRVRAQYF | TGTGCCAGCAGTTTATCGTTTTGGGGCCGGGACAGGGTTCGGGCGCAGTACTTC
. | . | TRBJ1-6 | TRBV19 | CASSKVRDIDSPLHF | TGTGCCAGTAGCAAGGTCCGGGACATCGATTCACCCCTCCACTTT
. | . | TRBJ1-1 | TRBV27 | CASILLGAHTEAFF | TGTGCCAGCATCCTTCTAGGGGCGCACACTGAAGCTTTCTTT
. | TRBD2 | TRBJ2-2 | TRBV6-6 | CASSYSGTSAGELFF | TGTGCCAGCAGTTACTCCGGGACTAGCGCCGGGGAGCTGTTTTTT
. | TRBD1 | TRBJ2-5 | TRBV28 | CASSPMTGLGETQYF | TGTGCCAGCAGTCCGATGACAGGGCTGGGAGAGACCCAGTACTTC
. | . | TRBJ2-3 | TRBV5-1 | CASSFGLQSTDTQYF | TGCGCCAGCAGCTTCGGACTTCAAAGCACAGATACGCAGTATTTT
once | . | TRBJ2-3 | TRBV28 | CASSFLGGASKDTQYF | TGTGCCAGCAGTTTTCTTGGGGGGGCTAGTAAAGATACGCAGTATTTT
. | . | TRBJ2-4 | TRBV4-1 | CASSAPRGSKNIQYF | TGCGCCAGCAGCGCCCCCCGGGGATCCAAAAACATTCAGTACTTC
. | TRBD2 | TRBJ2-3 | TRBV10-3 | CATILATETDTQYF | TGTGCCACCATACTAGCGACGGAGACAGATACGCAGTATTTT
. | . | TRBJ1-5 | TRBV7-6 | CASSPSLGRNQPQHF | TGTGCCAGCAGCCCCTCGTTGGGGCGCAATCAGCCCCAGCATTTT
. | . | TRBJ2-2 | TRBV7-9 | CSSSLAGPTTNTGELFF | TGTTCCAGCAGCTTAGCCGGCCCGACGACAAACACCGGGGAGCTGTTTTTT